A single sample gave rise to the 21 T cell receptor beta chains below, sequenced in a study of shared T cell receptors in the human thymus. Clones were sequenced by immunoSEQ multiplex PCR, and TCRdb holds only the in-frame ones, with some missing. The sample records some 640,000 clones, more than 70% being singletons. This sample was also put to use in a study of human thymus T cells.

Sequences were obtained from thymocytes. Every receptor here comes from a boy younger than two with a congenital heart defect.

The genes are TRBV29-1 and TRBJ2-2; the D is unclear. CDR3 length equals 15 residues. Germline V gene data show CDR1 as SQVTM and CDR2 as ANQGSEA. The V gene lost 0 bases and the J gene lost 1 base, with 9 bases spanning the gap. CDR3 sequence: CSVEDDERNTGELFF. In nucleotides, the CDR3 is TGCAGCGTTGAAGATGATGAGAGGAACACCGGGGAGCTGTTTTTT.

This sequence joins TRBV14 and TRBJ2-7; 9 bases fit TRBD1. Trimming took 3 bases from V and 0 from J; bases not matched to a gene: 6. CDR3 length: 16 residues. Germline CDR1 SGHDN, CDR2 FVKESK. CDR3 protein: CASSQSRDRDSYEQYF. CDR3 coding DNA: TGTGCCAGCAGCCAGTCCCGGGACAGGGACTCCTACGAGCAGTACTTC.

The rearrangement links TRBV19 to TRBJ2-2, with 15 nucleotides matching TRBD2. The CDR3 is 16 amino acids. CDR1 and CDR2 (germline): LNHDA, SQIVND (reference sequence). The trim removed 4 bases at V and 6 bases at J, leaving 3 bases unmatched. CDR3: CASSTGLAGGPGELFF. The CDR3 coding sequence is TGTGCCAGTAGTACCGGACTAGCGGGAGGGCCCGGGGAGCTGTTTTTT.

This clone has a single count. The rearrangement joins TRBV11-2 to TRBJ2-4; D uncertain. V gave up 5 bases and J gave up 2 bases, with 13 bases separating them. Germline V gene sequence: CDR1 SGHAT, CDR2 FQNNGV. The CDR3 has 15 residues. The CDR3 loop reads CASSRESFSKNIQYF. The CDR3 bases are TGTGCCAGCAGCCGAGAAAGCTTTTCCAAAAACATTCAGTACTTC. Drawing the rest from reference TRBV11-2 and TRBJ2-4, the complete variable domain is EAGVAQSPRYKIIEKRQSVAFWCNPISGHATLYWYQQILGQGPKLLIQFQNNGVVDDSQLPKDRFSAERLKGVDSTLKIQPAKLEDSAVYLCASSRESFSKNIQYFGAGTRLSVL.

The rearrangement links TRBV28 to TRBJ2-6, with a tentative D call TRBD2 (6 bases). The V end lost 6 bases, the J end lost 0 bases, and 21 bases lay between the germline ends. This CDR3 region has 19 residues. Germline CDR1 MDHEN, CDR2 SYDVKM. The CDR3, as DNA: TGTGCCAGCAGCCTACGGACTACCTACCTGATCTCTGGGGCCAACGTCCTGACTTTC. It yields the protein CASSLRTTYLISGANVLTF.

The chain recombines TRBV2 with TRBJ1-1; TRBD1 aligns across 7 bases. The ends lost 6 bases at V and 1 base at J; junction bases unmatched: 5. CDR1 and CDR2 (germline): SNHLY, FYNNEI. The CDR3 totals 14 residues. CDR3: CASRGTDENTEAFF. The CDR3 DNA sequence: TGTGCCAGCAGGGGGACAGACGAGAACACTGAAGCTTTCTTT.

The sample holds a few counts of this clone. The V call is TRBV5-1, the J call TRBJ1-2; the D gene is possibly TRBD1 (5 bases). Germline assignment: CDR1 SGHRS and CDR2 YFSETQ. Trimming shortened V by 6 bases and J by 2 bases, and 14 bases separated the two germline ends. This CDR3 is built from 14 residues. The CDR3 here is CASTRGSGNYGYTF. The CDR3 nucleotides read TGCGCCAGCACTAGGGGCAGCGGGAACTATGGCTACACCTTC.

V gene TRBV27 combines with J gene TRBJ1-2; 8 bases are shared with TRBD1. Germline V CDR1 and CDR2: MNHEY, SMNVEV (reference sequence). The CDR3 is 13 amino acids. V was clipped by 7 bases and J by 4 bases; unmatched bases: 5. The chain's CDR3 is CASTHRGSYGYTF. CDR3 DNA sequence: TGTGCCAGCACCCACAGGGGGTCCTATGGCTACACCTTC.

The chain combines TRBV4-3 with TRBJ2-5; TRBD1 agrees at 7 bases. The V gene end was trimmed by 1 base and the J gene end by 4 bases; junction bases not matched to a gene: 9. Germline V lookup: CDR1 LGHNA, CDR2 YSLEER. The CDR3 totals 16 residues. The CDR3 sequence: CASSQVYPGGTETQYF. CDR3 bases: TGCGCCAGCAGCCAAGTTTACCCAGGGGGAACAGAGACCCAGTACTTC.

This sequence joins TRBV21-1 and TRBJ2-3; no check of the table's D call, TRBD2, against the DNA was made. TRBV21-1 is classified as a pseudogene. The CDR3 spans 17 residues. The CDR3 region is CASSLNSRKDSTDTQYF. CDR3 sequence (DNA): TGTGCCAGCAGCTTAAACTCTAGGAAGGATAGCACAGATACGCAGTATTTT.

The chain combines TRBV4-2 with TRBJ1-2; the match to TRBD1 covers 7 bases. The CDR3 length is 13 residues. Per germline, CDR1 LGHNA and CDR2 YNFKEQ. The V gene end was trimmed by 4 bases and the J gene end by 8 bases; junction bases not matched to a gene: 7. The CDR3 nucleotides are TGTGCCAGCAGCCCGGACAGGACTCGGGGCTACACCTTC. This translates into CASSPDRTRGYTF.

The chain links TRBV5-5 to TRBJ2-7; 7 bases line up with TRBD1. This CDR3 contains 14 residues. The junction had 9 bases not matched to a gene; V was cut back by 4 bases and J by 5 bases. Germline V gene data show CDR1 as SGHKS and CDR2 as YYEKEE (reference sequence). Here the CDR3 reads CASSPKQGIDEQYF. The CDR3 DNA follows: TGTGCCAGCAGCCCGAAACAGGGGATCGACGAGCAGTACTTC.

This sequence joins TRBV7-2 and TRBJ2-3; possibly TRBD2 for D (6 bases). V was cut by 5 bases and J by 0 bases, with 12 bases left in between. Germline CDR1 SGHTA, CDR2 FQGNSA. CDR3 size: 15 residues. CDR3 region: CASSPASDSTDTQYF. The CDR3 coding sequence is TGTGCCAGCAGCCCCGCTAGCGATAGCACAGATACGCAGTATTTT.

This chain connects TRBV6-5 to TRBJ2-7; TRBD2 might be the D (6 bases). The CDR3 has 15 residues. V was pared by 7 bases and J by 7 bases, with 23 bases between. Per the germline V gene, CDR1 is MNHEY and CDR2 is SVGAGI. Here the CDR3 reads CASTPSVRGAGEQYF. The CDR3 DNA is TGTGCCAGCACCCCCTCGGTGCGGGGTGCAGGTGAGCAGTACTTC.

The chain employs TRBV28 and TRBJ2-7, with D possibly matching TRBD1 (6 bases). The V gene's germline CDR1 is MDHEN and CDR2 SYDVKM. With 5 bases removed from V and 3 bases from J, the gap between germline ends came to 20 bases. The CDR3 contains 16 residues. The CDR3 DNA follows: TGTGCCAGCAGTACCATATCAGGGGTAGGGCTCTACGAGCAGTACTTC. Its protein is CASSTISGVGLYEQYF.

Only one count was recorded for this clone. The chain employs TRBV2 and TRBJ1-4; D unclear. V was clipped by 1 base and J by 1 base, with 13 bases between them. The CDR3 length is 17 residues. Germline CDR1 is SNHLY and CDR2 is FYNNEI. CDR3 DNA sequence: TGTGCCAGCAGTGAAGTGTTTTTGAGGAAAACTAATGAAAAACTGTTTTTT. As protein: CASSEVFLRKTNEKLFF.

The chain recombines TRBV27 with TRBJ2-7, with TRBD1 as a possible D gene (5 bases). CDR1 is MNHEY and CDR2 is SMNVEV in the germline V gene (reference sequence). The CDR3 contains 14 residues. The V end lost 7 bases, the J end lost 5 bases, and 18 bases lay between the germline ends. CDR3 nucleotide sequence: TGTGCCAGCAACTATGGACAAGGCGCGGACGAGCAGTACTTC. This gives the protein CASNYGQGADEQYF.

The V and J genes are TRBV6-5 and TRBJ1-5; D is unclear. The CDR3 covers 15 residues. Trimming stripped 5 bases from V and 0 bases from J, with 11 bases between. Germline assignment: CDR1 MNHEY and CDR2 SVGAGI. The CDR3 nucleotides are TGTGCCAGCAGTCCCAGGCTTTATAGCAATCAGCCCCAGCATTTT. Its translation: CASSPRLYSNQPQHF.

This chain joins TRBV19 and TRBJ2-3, with 7 bases matching TRBD1. The trim removed 1 base at V and 4 bases at J, leaving 5 bases unmatched. CDR1 and CDR2 (germline): LNHDA, SQIVND (reference sequence). This CDR3 has 15 amino acids. The CDR3 reads CASSIGQGVADTQYF. CDR3 bases: TGTGCCAGTAGTATAGGGCAGGGGGTCGCAGATACGCAGTATTTT. The whole variable domain, filled in from reference TRBV19 and TRBJ2-3, reads DGGITQSPKYLFRKEGQNVTLSCEQNLNHDAMYWYRQDPGQGLRLIYYSQIVNDFQKGDIAEGYSVSREKKESFPLTVTSAQKNPTAFYLCASSIGQGVADTQYFGPGTRLTVL.

V is TRBV5-1 and J is TRBJ2-1; 8 bases are a match to TRBD2. Losses at the gene ends were 0 bases for V and 1 base for J; bases not matched to a gene: 9. Germline values: CDR1 SGHRS, CDR2 YFSETQ. This CDR3 comprises 18 residues. In DNA form, the CDR3 reads TGCGCCAGCAGCTTGGAAGAGGTGGTAGCGGGATCCTACAATGAGCAGTTCTTC. This translates into CASSLEEVVAGSYNEQFF.

The chain carries TRBV19 and TRBJ1-5; D remains ambiguous. This CDR3 contains 14 residues. The V end was cut by 5 bases, the J end by 6 bases, with 14 bases between. Looked up from germline, CDR1 is LNHDA and CDR2 is SQIVND (reference sequence). As DNA, the CDR3 is TGTGCCAGTAGTTCCTACACGGGGAGTCAGCCCCAGCATTTT. As protein: CASSSYTGSQPQHF.